Shown below are 5 T cell receptor beta chains from a single sample sequenced in a study of graft-versus-host responses after intestinal transplantation. Sequenced by immunoSEQ multiplex PCR; TCRdb stores in-frame clones only, minus some. Counted here are just over 14,000 clones, 90% to 95% occurring once; the ten biggest clones make up 0.55% to 0.85%. Sequencing used PBMCs, obtained 9 days after transplant. The source of these receptors is a human patient who received an intestinal transplant, so some T cells may come from the graft donor.

The V call is TRBV5-6, the J call TRBJ2-3; 9 bases fit TRBD1. Trimming at V came to 4 bases and at J to 3 bases, leaving 6 bases not matched to a gene. The V gene's germline CDR1 is SGHDT and CDR2 YYEEEE. The CDR3 loop spans 15 amino acids. This chain's CDR3 is CASSPGQGYTDTQYF. The CDR3 DNA is TGTGCCAGCAGCCCGGGACAGGGTTATACAGATACGCAGTATTTT.

This chain links TRBV28 with TRBJ2-7, with TRBD1 as a possible D gene (6 bases). V was clipped by 6 bases and J by 0 bases, with 15 bases between them. The germline V gene encodes CDR1 MDHEN and CDR2 SYDVKM. This CDR3 region has 15 residues. CDR3 DNA: TGTGCCAGCAGAAGCAGGGGTAGGAGCTCCTACGAGCAGTACTTC. Residues: CASRSRGRSSYEQYF.

The chain has TRBV27 and TRBJ2-1; D is perhaps TRBD2 (6 bases). The CDR3 contains 15 residues. Trimming cost V 2 bases and J 4 bases, with 12 bases left between them. Germline values: CDR1 MNHEY, CDR2 SMNVEV (reference sequence). CDR3 DNA: TGTGCCAGCAGTTTAGAGAGGGACTCGTACAATGAGCAGTTCTTC. It encodes CASSLERDSYNEQFF.

J is TRBJ1-1 and V is TRBV7-8, with a weak D call TRBD1 (6 bases). Trimming removed 4 bases at V and 4 bases at J, with 10 bases between. The CDR3 sequence is 13 residues long. Germline-derived CDR1 and CDR2 are SGHVS and FQNEAQ. For the CDR3, the DNA is TGTGCCAGCAGCTGGGGGCAGTCCACTGAAGCTTTCTTT. Amino acids: CASSWGQSTEAFF.

This clone was counted once. V usage is TRBV5-8 and J usage is TRBJ1-1, with 9 bases fitting TRBD1. With 4 bases clipped from V and 0 bases from J, the junction kept 7 bases outside the gene matches. Germline assignment: CDR1 SGHTS and CDR2 YDEGEE. The CDR3 is 16 residues long. The CDR3 nucleotides read TGTGCCAGCAGCCGGGACAGGGAAAATCTGAACACTGAAGCTTTCTTT. Translated, it gives CASSRDRENLNTEAFF.